A selection of T cell receptor beta chains follows, all from one sample in a study of T cell responses to AZD1222 COVID-19 vaccine. Here immunoSEQ multiplex PCR was the method, and the copy in TCRdb shows in-frame clones only, minus some. The repertoire consists of approximately 50,000 clones, with around 85% occurring once and the leading ten covering roughly a fifth. Source: peripheral blood, taken on day 0 of MenACWY control vaccination. These receptor sequences come from an adult in good health. The CDR3 runs from the conserved cysteine through the conserved F or W. D genes are given only for firm matches. Rows may omit the clone size; those that give it use once, few, many or a size class.

V gene	CDR3 length	D gene	J gene	clone size	CDR3 DNA	CDR3 protein
TRBV30	15	TRBD1	TRBJ2-7	-	TGTGCCTGGACCCACACCGGGACAGGGGATCGCGAGCAGTACTTC	CAWTHTGTGDREQYF
TRBV5-6	16	-	TRBJ2-7	-	TGTGCCAGCAGCGGGCCAGAGCGGGTGTTTGTTTACGAGCAGTACTTC	CASSGPERVFVYEQYF
TRBV7-9	16	-	TRBJ2-3	-	TGTGCCAGCAGCCATATAGCGGTCATGAGCACAGATACGCAGTATTTT	CASSHIAVMSTDTQYF
TRBV5-5	14	-	TRBJ2-2	-	TGTGCCAGCAGCTTGGTTTCCGGGAGCGGGGAGCTGTTTTTT	CASSLVSGSGELFF
TRBV20-1	15	TRBD2	TRBJ2-4	-	TGCAGTGCTAGTCCAGCGGGAGTCGGCAAAAACATTCAGTACTTC	CSASPAGVGKNIQYF
TRBV12-3/TRBV12-4	12	-	TRBJ2-7	-	TGTGCCAGCAGTGTGGGGGACGGGGAGCAGTACTTC	CASSVGDGEQYF
TRBV7-3	16	TRBD2	TRBJ2-2	-	TGTGCCAGCAGCCTAGCTAGCGGGAGTAAGGTCGGGGAGCTGTTTTTT	CASSLASGSKVGELFF
TRBV7-8	18	TRBD2	TRBJ2-7	few	TGTGCCAGCAGCTTCCCCGATTATTCTAGCGGAAATCCCTACGAGCAGTACTTC	CASSFPDYSSGNPYEQYF
TRBV2	14	-	TRBJ1-5	-	TGTGCCAGCAGTGTACGAGGCCGCAATCAGCCCCAGCATTTT	CASSVRGRNQPQHF
TRBV7-2	17	-	TRBJ2-2	-	TGTGCCAGCAGCTTAGTGGGACCCCGATCGAACACCGGGGAGCTGTTTTTT	CASSLVGPRSNTGELFF
TRBV28	13	-	TRBJ1-3	-	TGTGCCAGCAGCCTTCTAGGACCCAGCACCATATATTTT	CASSLLGPSTIYF
TRBV12-5	15	-	TRBJ2-3	-	TGTGCTAGTGGTTTGGCGGAGTACAGCACAGATACGCAGTATTTT	CASGLAEYSTDTQYF
TRBV15	19	-	TRBJ2-2	-	TGTGCCACCAGCAGAGATCGCCCAGGAAGGGGGAAGGATGGCGGGGAGCTGTTTTTT	CATSRDRPGRGKDGGELFF
TRBV9	15	-	TRBJ1-3	-	TGTGCCAGCAGCGTAGGTACAGGGCCTGGAAACACCATATATTTT	CASSVGTGPGNTIYF
TRBV4-2	17	TRBD1	TRBJ1-2	few	TGTGCCAGCAGCCTTTCATTGGGGGGACAGGGGAACTATGGCTACACCTTC	CASSLSLGGQGNYGYTF
TRBV7-6	17	-	TRBJ2-3	-	TGTGCCAGCAGCTTCCCTTTGGGGAGGTTCGGCACAGATACGCAGTATTTT	CASSFPLGRFGTDTQYF
TRBV10-3	16	TRBD1	TRBJ2-5	-	TGTGCCATCAGTGAGGGACAGGGCGGCGGACAAGAGACCCAGTACTTC	CAISEGQGGGQETQYF
TRBV6-5	14	TRBD1	TRBJ2-7	once	TGTGCCAGCAGTAACCACAGGGGGCCCTACGAGCAGTACTTC	CASSNHRGPYEQYF
TRBV6-5	15	-	TRBJ1-1	-	TGTGCCAGCAGTTACTCGAGGGACTCTAGGACTGAAGCTTTCTTT	CASSYSRDSRTEAFF
TRBV27	16	-	TRBJ1-4	-	TGTGCCAGCAGTGCACTACAGGGACGTCCTAATGAAAAACTGTTTTTT	CASSALQGRPNEKLFF
TRBV27	16	-	TRBJ2-7	-	TGTGCCAGCAGTTTATCGGGTGGGACTTCCCCCAGGGAGCAGTACTTC	CASSLSGGTSPREQYF
TRBV6-4	14	-	TRBJ1-2	-	TGTGCCAGCAGTGACAATCGGACGCCCTGGGGCTACACCTTC	CASSDNRTPWGYTF
TRBV19	20	TRBD2	TRBJ2-2	-	TGTGCCAGTAGTATAAAGGACTACCGTCCTAGCGGGAGGCTTACCGGGGAGCTGTTTTTT	CASSIKDYRPSGRLTGELFF
TRBV29-1	13	-	TRBJ2-7	-	TGCAGCGCAACCGGACTCCCCAACTACGAGCAGTACTTC	CSATGLPNYEQYF
TRBV6-5	14	TRBD2	TRBJ2-5	-	TGTGCCAGCAGGGCGGGAGGGCGACAAGAGACCCAGTACTTC	CASRAGGRQETQYF
TRBV5-1	16	TRBD2	TRBJ2-3	-	TGCGCCAGCAGCTTGGGGGGACTAGCGTTCGCAGATACGCAGTATTTT	CASSLGGLAFADTQYF
TRBV15	14	-	TRBJ2-7	-	TGTGCCACCGGGAAAGGGACCAGGCCCTACGAGCAGTACTTC	CATGKGTRPYEQYF
TRBV28	12	-	TRBJ2-7	medium-sized	TGTGCCAGCAGTTTGTTACTAGGTGGGCAGTACTTC	CASSLLLGGQYF
TRBV3-1/TRBV3-2	11	-	TRBJ1-3	-	TGTGCCAGCAGCCAAGCCAACACCATATATTTT	CASSQANTIYF
TRBV19	13	-	TRBJ2-1	-	TGTGCCAGTAGTATTTTTCAGGCGAATGAGCAGTTCTTC	CASSIFQANEQFF
TRBV19	14	-	TRBJ2-2	-	TGTGCCAGTAGTATACGACGGGCGGCCGGGGAGCTGTTTTTT	CASSIRRAAGELFF
TRBV27	18	TRBD2	TRBJ2-2	-	TGTGCCAGCAGTTTAAGGGTTGGACTAGCGGGAGGTATCGGGGAGCTGTTTTTT	CASSLRVGLAGGIGELFF
TRBV18	13	-	TRBJ2-7	-	TGTGCCAGCTCACCGGGGCAGACCTACGAGCAGTACTTC	CASSPGQTYEQYF
TRBV7-2	15	TRBD2	TRBJ2-2	-	TGTGCCAGCAGCGGGACTAGCGGGAACACCGGGGAGCTGTTTTTT	CASSGTSGNTGELFF
TRBV2	13	-	TRBJ2-1	-	TGTGCCAGCAGTCTTACAGAATACAATGAGCAGTTCTTC	CASSLTEYNEQFF
TRBV6-5	15	TRBD1	TRBJ2-7	-	TGTGCCAGCAGTCCTGGACAGGGTCTATCCTACGAGCAGTACTTC	CASSPGQGLSYEQYF
TRBV12-3/TRBV12-4	13	-	TRBJ1-4	-	TGTGCCAGCAGTTTAGGGGGAAATGAAAAACTGTTTTTT	CASSLGGNEKLFF
TRBV7-9	16	TRBD2	TRBJ2-3	-	TGTGCCAGCAGCTTGTTGACTAGCGGGTGGTCAGATACGCAGTATTTT	CASSLLTSGWSDTQYF
TRBV27	12	-	TRBJ1-1	once	TGTGCCAGCAGTTTATCCGGGCAGGAAGCTTTCTTT	CASSLSGQEAFF
TRBV6-6	16	-	TRBJ2-1	-	TGTGCCAGCAGTTACTCGCGGCTAGCCTCGTTAGATGAGCAGTTCTTC	CASSYSRLASLDEQFF
TRBV27	12	-	TRBJ1-3	-	TGTGCCAGCCGAGGCCCTGGAAACACCATATATTTT	CASRGPGNTIYF
TRBV19	15	-	TRBJ2-1	-	TGTGCCAGTAGTCCCGGGACCTCGGTAGGGAATGAGCAGTTCTTC	CASSPGTSVGNEQFF